The TCR beta chain under discussion was sequenced for a study of T-cell reconstitution after alpha-beta-depleted transplantation in children. As concerns this clonotype: Its target is unknown.

Overall study results and limits: A year post-transplant, T-cell counts and diversity derived mostly from newly produced T cells. Day-60 TCRbeta diversity that was high in some patients was derived from surviving recipient T cells and thymic progenitors. Several hundred expanded graft clones reportedly were the source of alpha-beta T cells about two months after transplant.

Molecular barcoding with unique molecular identifiers was used for the TCRbeta library. TCRdb reanalysed the PCR reads using MiXCR and keeps one entry per CDR3 protein. The table shows approximately 1,000,000 distinct CDR3 sequences, with under 30% occurring only once. Germline V gives CDR1 MGHRA, CDR2 YSYEKL. The CDR3 totals 16 residues. V lost 4 bases to trimming and J lost 6 bases; unmatched junction nucleotides: 11. The rearrangement joins TRBV4-1 to TRBJ2-3; TRBD2 matches 9 bases. The sample in question was PBMCs, mostly from graft donor cells, obtained 360 days after TCRalphabeta/CD19-depleted stem cell transplant. The receptor was derived from a boy younger than two who had a stem cell transplant for SCID, so the T cells may come from the graft donor. CDR3 sequence reads: CASSPTVVAGADTQYF. The CDR3 nucleotides are TGCGCCAGCAGCCCCACAGTGGTAGCGGGGGCCGATACGCAGTATTTT.